A single T cell receptor (beta chain) is shown here with its context. The sample is drawn from a study of T-cell memory formation after mild COVID-19. Study as a whole: Largely donor-specific TCR clusters were found.

Via MiXCR, TCRdb re-called the 5' RACE reads, giving one row per CDR3 protein. The table records under 300,000 distinct CDR3 sequences, 16% of them present only once. This receptor was taken from a man younger than 35 who had mild COVID-19 (a few samples of this study predate the infection). Cell type and time point are not known. Specimen: PBMCs or a T cell subset sorted from them (not recorded which).

As DNA, the CDR3 is TGCGCCAGCAGCTTGGGGGTGTCCGGGGAGCTGTTTTTT. This encodes CASSLGVSGELFF. The rearrangement links TRBV5-1 to TRBJ2-2; D unclear. CDR3 length: 13 residues. The germline CDR1 and CDR2 sequences are SGHRS and YFSETQ. The ends were cut back, 0 bases at V and 6 bases at J, with 6 bases in the middle. The full variable domain, completed using reference TRBV5-1 and TRBJ2-2, is KAGVTQTPRYLIKTRGQQVTLSCSPISGHRSVSWYQQTPGQGLQFLFEYFSETQRNKGNFPGRFSGRQFSNSRSEMNVSTLELGDSALYLCASSLGVSGELFFGEGSRLTVL.